The 22 T cell receptor beta chains listed next were all sequenced from one sample in a study of T cell responses to AZD1222 COVID-19 vaccine. Using immunoSEQ multiplex PCR, the repertoire was profiled, and TCRdb retains in-frame clones only, with some absent. The table has tens of thousands of clones, about 85% seen once. The input for sequencing was peripheral blood, taken on day 0 of AZD1222 vaccination. The receptors here all came from an adult in good health.

This chain uses TRBV5-1 with TRBJ1-1, with D possibly being TRBD1 (5 bases). The CDR3 is 14 amino acids. CDR1 is SGHRS, CDR2 YFSETQ, per germline. Trimming took 5 bases from V and 4 from J, leaving 15 bases between them. CDR3 region: CASRVLQGPTEAFF. CDR3 bases: TGCGCCAGCAGGGTATTGCAGGGTCCCACTGAAGCTTTCTTT.

This clone showed up just once. V usage is TRBV5-5 and J usage is TRBJ2-7, with 7 bases lining up with TRBD1. Germline loops: CDR1 SGHKS, CDR2 YYEKEE (reference sequence). Trimming at V came to 4 bases and at J to 0 bases, leaving 7 bases not matched to a gene. The CDR3 consists of 15 residues. This CDR3 is CASSGGQSFSYEQYF. CDR3 bases: TGTGCCAGCAGCGGGGGACAGTCCTTCTCCTACGAGCAGTACTTC.

This chain connects TRBV6-1 to TRBJ2-7, with unresolved D. Germline CDR1 and CDR2: MNHNS and SASEGT. Trimming stripped 2 bases from V and 3 bases from J, with 8 bases between. This CDR3 is built from 13 residues. CDR3 in amino acids: CASSERGLYEQYF. The CDR3 DNA reads as TGTGCCAGCAGTGAAAGAGGTCTCTACGAGCAGTACTTC.

This chain joins TRBV20-1 and TRBJ2-5; D is uncertain. CDR3 length equals 14 residues. Germline V gives CDR1 DFQATT, CDR2 SNEGSKA (reference sequence). V gave up 3 bases and J gave up 2 bases, with 13 bases separating them. CDR3 DNA sequence: TGCAGTGCTAGTTCTCCCCAGGAACAAGAGACCCAGTACTTC. It codes for CSASSPQEQETQYF.

This clone was seen just once. The rearrangement links TRBV14 to TRBJ2-7; TRBD2 might be the D (5 bases). In germline, CDR1 is SGHDN, CDR2 FVKESK. This CDR3 is built from 16 residues. V was cut by 0 bases and J by 7 bases, with 19 bases left in between. This chain's CDR3 is CASSQDLRPPSGEQYF. CDR3 DNA: TGTGCCAGCAGCCAAGATCTGAGACCCCCCTCGGGGGAGCAGTACTTC.

The chain employs TRBV13 and TRBJ2-3; TRBD2 is a possible D gene (6 bases). Germline V gene data show CDR1 as PRHDT and CDR2 as FYEKMQ (reference sequence). V dropped 4 bases and J dropped 1 base, with 12 bases sitting between them. There are 15 residues in the CDR3. CDR3 amino acids: CASSSVPSGTDTQYF. DNA for the CDR3: TGTGCCAGCAGCTCGGTCCCTAGCGGCACAGATACGCAGTATTTT.

The chain recombines TRBV11-3 with TRBJ2-5, with D unclear. This CDR3 region has 14 residues. The germline CDR1 and CDR2 sequences are SGHNT and YENEEA. Trimming pared 2 bases from V and 3 bases from J, leaving 10 bases between. The chain's CDR3 is CASSLMGGKETQYF. CDR3 nucleotide sequence: TGTGCCAGCAGCTTAATGGGCGGAAAAGAGACCCAGTACTTC.

In this sample, this clone turned up a few times. The V gene is TRBV5-4, the J gene TRBJ2-1; either TRBD1 or TRBD2 may supply D (5 bases each). The CDR3 contains 14 residues. V lost 4 bases, J lost 13 bases, and 21 bases lay in between. The germline V gene has CDR1 SGHNT and CDR2 YYREEE (reference sequence). The CDR3 nucleotides read TGTGCCAGCAGCCCAAGAGGGGAGTTCGAGGACCAGTTCTTC. It specifies CASSPRGEFEDQFF.

The genes are TRBV5-1 and TRBJ2-7; possible D gene TRBD2, 6 bases. Per germline, CDR1 SGHRS and CDR2 YFSETQ. This CDR3 is 15 amino acids long. V was shortened by 1 base and J by 3 bases, with 14 bases between the two germline ends. CDR3 amino acids: CASSLRGSGNYEQYF. In DNA form, the CDR3 reads TGCGCCAGCAGCTTGAGGGGTAGCGGCAACTACGAGCAGTACTTC.

The rearrangement joins TRBV18 to TRBJ2-3; D may be TRBD2 (6 bases). Deletions cut 2 bases from V and 6 bases from J, with 12 bases between. The CDR3 consists of 14 residues. The germline V gene has CDR1 KGHSH and CDR2 LQKENI. CDR3 residues: CASSPGIGGDTQYF. CDR3 DNA: TGTGCCAGCTCACCAGGGATCGGGGGTGATACGCAGTATTTT.

This rearrangement joins TRBV7-3 to TRBJ2-5; a weak D match, TRBD2 (6 bases). V lost 1 base, J lost 2 bases, and 17 bases lay in between. This CDR3 spans 17 amino acids. From germline, CDR1 is SGHTA and CDR2 FQGTGA. The CDR3 DNA reads TGTGCCAGCAGCTTAAGGCCCGTGTCGGCGGGACAAGAGACCCAGTACTTC. It translates to CASSLRPVSAGQETQYF.

This sequence joins TRBV9 and TRBJ1-6; possible D gene TRBD1, 5 bases. The germline V and J ends were trimmed by 0 bases and 11 bases, with 18 bases remaining between them. The CDR3 is 16 residues long. Per the germline V gene, CDR1 is SGDLS and CDR2 is YYNGEE. The CDR3 region is CASSVAGAGGKTPLHF. CDR3 DNA: TGTGCCAGCAGCGTAGCTGGGGCGGGAGGCAAGACACCCCTCCACTTT.

The chain joins TRBV6-9 to TRBJ2-7; TRBD1 agrees at 12 bases. The CDR3 has 15 residues. J lost 7 bases, V lost 2 bases, and 6 bases had no gene match. Germline values: CDR1 MNHGY, CDR2 SVAAGI. The CDR3 protein is CASSYPGQGAEEQYF. The CDR3 bases are TGTGCCAGCAGTTATCCGGGACAGGGGGCAGAGGAGCAGTACTTC.

The chain carries TRBV19 and TRBJ2-3; TRBD2 matches at 8 bases. Germline CDR1 LNHDA, CDR2 SQIVND (reference sequence). With 8 bases clipped from V and 0 bases from J, the junction kept 4 bases outside the gene matches. The CDR3 spans 14 residues. The CDR3 spells CASGSGTSTDTQYF. CDR3 sequence (DNA): TGTGCCAGTGGTAGCGGGACTAGCACAGATACGCAGTATTTT.

This chain links TRBV6-5 with TRBJ1-1, with unresolved D. Trimming removed 6 bases from V and 6 bases from J, with 20 bases in between. The germline CDR1 and CDR2 sequences are MNHEY and SVGAGI. CDR3 length: 15 amino acids. The CDR3 nucleotides read TGTGCCAGCAGACCCGCCGCATACAGCGTCGCTGAAGCTTTCTTT. Its protein is CASRPAAYSVAEAFF.

The V gene is TRBV6-5, the J gene TRBJ1-2; D remains unclear. CDR1 is MNHEY, CDR2 SVGAGI, per germline. This CDR3 has 13 residues. Trimming removed 0 bases at V and 5 bases at J, with 7 bases between. The CDR3 DNA follows: TGTGCCAGCAGTTACTCGAGAGAGTATGGCTACACCTTC. Its protein product is CASSYSREYGYTF.

This chain links TRBV7-8 with TRBJ2-6; tentatively, D is TRBD1 or TRBD2 (6 bases each). The CDR3 extends over 16 amino acids. CDR1 SGHVS and CDR2 FQNEAQ come from the germline V gene. The V end lost 8 bases, the J end lost 1 base, and 15 bases lay between the germline ends. The CDR3 loop reads CASRGQVRSGANVLTF. The CDR3 DNA follows: TGTGCCAGCCGGGGGCAGGTTAGGTCTGGGGCCAACGTCCTGACTTTC.

In this sample, this clone turned up once. J is TRBJ2-1 and V is TRBV6-6, with 7 bases that match TRBD2. This CDR3 is built from 14 residues. Germline V gives CDR1 MNHNY, CDR2 SVGAGI (reference sequence). V shed 6 bases and J 8 bases; nucleotides not matched to a gene: 10. The CDR3 sequence is CASRDGRSDHEQFF. CDR3 sequence (DNA): TGTGCCAGCAGGGACGGGAGGTCAGATCATGAGCAGTTCTTC.

V usage is TRBV4-2 and J usage is TRBJ2-7; 7 bases fit TRBD2. The germline V gene encodes CDR1 LGHNA and CDR2 YNFKEQ. The CDR3 is 15 amino acids. Trimming at V came to 1 base and at J to 4 bases, leaving 7 bases not matched to a gene. CDR3 loop: CASSQVSTSSYEQYF. The CDR3 DNA sequence: TGTGCCAGCAGCCAAGTATCGACTAGCTCTTACGAGCAGTACTTC.

The V and J genes are TRBV7-8 and TRBJ1-2, with 7 positions matching TRBD1. The CDR3 is made up of 16 amino acids. Trimming at V came to 3 bases and at J to 5 bases, leaving 12 bases not matched to a gene. Germline V gene lookup returns CDR1 SGHVS and CDR2 FQNEAQ. CDR3 nucleotides: TGTGCCAGCAGCTTGGAGACAGGGCGGGGAAAATATGGCTACACCTTC. Residues: CASSLETGRGKYGYTF.

This chain joins TRBV7-2 and TRBJ2-5; D may be TRBD2 (6 bases). The CDR3 sequence is 13 residues long. The V gene lost 3 bases and the J gene lost 3 bases, with 8 bases spanning the gap. Germline CDR1 and CDR2: SGHTA and FQGNSA. CDR3 amino acids: CASSLGLKETQYF. The CDR3, as DNA: TGTGCCAGCAGCTTGGGACTTAAAGAGACCCAGTACTTC.

V and J are TRBV28 and TRBJ2-2; 8 positions agree with TRBD2. The CDR3 runs to 14 residues. Germline V gene data show CDR1 as MDHEN and CDR2 as SYDVKM. After removal of 6 bases from V and 5 bases from J, the junction contained 5 bases not matched to a gene. The CDR3 coding sequence is TGTGCCAGCAGCCCGGCGGGGGGAACCGGGGAGCTGTTTTTT. Translation gives CASSPAGGTGELFF.